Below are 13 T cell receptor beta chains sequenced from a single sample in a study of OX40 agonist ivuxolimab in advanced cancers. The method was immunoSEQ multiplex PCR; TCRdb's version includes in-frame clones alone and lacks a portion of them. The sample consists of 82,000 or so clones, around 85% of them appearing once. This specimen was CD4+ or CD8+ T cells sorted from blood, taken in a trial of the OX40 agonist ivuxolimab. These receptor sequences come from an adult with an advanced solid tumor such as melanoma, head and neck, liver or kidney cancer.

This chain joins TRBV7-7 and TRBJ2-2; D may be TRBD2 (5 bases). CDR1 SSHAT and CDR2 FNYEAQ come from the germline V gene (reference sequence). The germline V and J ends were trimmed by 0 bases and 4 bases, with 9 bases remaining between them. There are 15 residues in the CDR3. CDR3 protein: CASSLAGAGTGELFF. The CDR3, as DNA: TGTGCCAGCAGCTTAGCGGGCGCGGGCACCGGGGAGCTGTTTTTT. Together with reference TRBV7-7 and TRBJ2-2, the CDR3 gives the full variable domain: GAGVSQSPRYKVTKRGQDVTLRCDPISSHATLYWYQQALGQGPEFLTYFNYEAQPDKSGLPSDRFSAERPEGSISTLTIQRTEQRDSAMYRCASSLAGAGTGELFFGEGSRLTVL.

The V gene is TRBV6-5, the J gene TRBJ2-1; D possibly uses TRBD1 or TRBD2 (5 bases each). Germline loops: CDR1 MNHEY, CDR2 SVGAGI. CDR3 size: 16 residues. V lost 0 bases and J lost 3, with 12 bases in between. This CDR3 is CASSYSLLGVYNEQFF. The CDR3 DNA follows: TGTGCCAGCAGTTACTCCCTCTTGGGGGTCTACAATGAGCAGTTCTTC.

CDR3 region: CASSLEGSGSREQYF. CDR3 DNA sequence: TGTGCCAGCAGCTTAGAAGGTAGCGGGTCGCGGGAGCAGTACTTC. V and J are TRBV7-2 and TRBJ2-7; TRBD2 agrees at 7 bases. The CDR3 runs 15 residues. V shed 1 base and J 7 bases; nucleotides not matched to a gene: 10. Germline loops: CDR1 SGHTA, CDR2 FQGNSA.

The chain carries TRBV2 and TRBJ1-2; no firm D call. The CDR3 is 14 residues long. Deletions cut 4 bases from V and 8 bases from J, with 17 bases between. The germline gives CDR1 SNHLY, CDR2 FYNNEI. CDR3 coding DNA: TGTGCCAGCAGTGGCGAAATAGGAACTGAGGGCTACACCTTC. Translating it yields CASSGEIGTEGYTF. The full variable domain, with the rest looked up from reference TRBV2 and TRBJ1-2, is EPEVTQTPSHQVTQMGQEVILRCVPISNHLYFYWYRQILGQKVEFLVSFYNNEISEKSEIFDDQFSVERPDGSNFTLKIRSTKLEDSAMYFCASSGEIGTEGYTFGSGTRLTVV.

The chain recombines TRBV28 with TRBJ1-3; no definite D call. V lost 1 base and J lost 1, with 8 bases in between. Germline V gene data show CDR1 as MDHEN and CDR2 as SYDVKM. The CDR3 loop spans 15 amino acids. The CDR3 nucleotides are TGTGCCAGCAGTTTATACCAGAGATCTGGAAACACCATATATTTT. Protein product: CASSLYQRSGNTIYF.

CDR3 region: CASSSPSGGTGPSRGNSPLHF. CDR3 bases: TGTGCCAGCAGTTCCCCATCGGGGGGGACAGGGCCTTCAAGGGGTAATTCACCCCTCCACTTT. The gene calls are TRBV28 and TRBJ1-6; 9 bases line up with TRBD1. This CDR3 comprises 21 residues. Looked up from germline, CDR1 is MDHEN and CDR2 is SYDVKM. The V gene end was trimmed by 4 bases and the J gene end by 6 bases; junction bases not matched to a gene: 22.

The DNA of the CDR3 is TGTGCCAGTAGTGGTACAGGCGCCGGCCAGCCCCAGCATTTT. This encodes CASSGTGAGQPQHF. The chain recombines TRBV19 with TRBJ1-5, with D maybe TRBD1 (5 bases). The CDR3 length is 14 residues. With 5 bases removed from V and 7 bases from J, the gap between germline ends came to 15 bases. Germline CDR1 LNHDA, CDR2 SQIVND (reference sequence).

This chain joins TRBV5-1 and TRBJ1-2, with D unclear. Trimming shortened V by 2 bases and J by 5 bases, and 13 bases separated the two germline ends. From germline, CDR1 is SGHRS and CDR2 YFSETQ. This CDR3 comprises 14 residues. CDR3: CASSFNGDRYGYTF. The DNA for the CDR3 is TGCGCCAGCAGCTTTAACGGGGATCGGTATGGCTACACCTTC.

Here the CDR3 DNA reads TGTGCCAGCAGCTACAGGGTTGGTGGGGACTATGGCTACACCTTC. As protein: CASSYRVGGDYGYTF. The rearrangement links TRBV5-5 to TRBJ1-2; possibly TRBD1 for D (6 bases). Germline CDR1 SGHKS, CDR2 YYEKEE (reference sequence). Trimming removed 3 bases at V and 3 bases at J, with 15 bases between. The CDR3 extends over 15 amino acids.

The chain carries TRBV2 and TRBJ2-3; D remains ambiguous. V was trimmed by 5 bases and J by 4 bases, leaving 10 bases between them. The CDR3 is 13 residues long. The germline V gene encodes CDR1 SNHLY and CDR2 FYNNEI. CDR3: CASSLGRADTQYF. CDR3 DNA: TGTGCCAGCAGTCTAGGCCGTGCAGATACGCAGTATTTT.

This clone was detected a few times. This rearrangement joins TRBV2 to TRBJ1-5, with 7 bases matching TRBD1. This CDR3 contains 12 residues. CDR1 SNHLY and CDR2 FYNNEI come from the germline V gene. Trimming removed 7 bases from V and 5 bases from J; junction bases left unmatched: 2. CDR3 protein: CASNTGDQPQHF. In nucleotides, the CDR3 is TGTGCCAGCAACACAGGGGATCAGCCCCAGCATTTT. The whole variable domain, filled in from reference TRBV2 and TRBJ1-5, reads EPEVTQTPSHQVTQMGQEVILRCVPISNHLYFYWYRQILGQKVEFLVSFYNNEISEKSEIFDDQFSVERPDGSNFTLKIRSTKLEDSAMYFCASNTGDQPQHFGDGTRLSIL.

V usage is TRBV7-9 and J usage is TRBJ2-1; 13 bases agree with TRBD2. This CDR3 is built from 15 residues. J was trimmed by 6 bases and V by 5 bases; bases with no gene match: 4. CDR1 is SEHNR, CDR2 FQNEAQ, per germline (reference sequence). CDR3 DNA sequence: TGTGCCAGCAGCCCAAGACTAGCGGGGGGCAATGAGCAGTTCTTC. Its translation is CASSPRLAGGNEQFF.

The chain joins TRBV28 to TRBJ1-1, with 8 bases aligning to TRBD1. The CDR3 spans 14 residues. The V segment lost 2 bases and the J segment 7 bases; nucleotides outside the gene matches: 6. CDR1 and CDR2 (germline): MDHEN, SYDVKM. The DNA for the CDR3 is TGTGCCAGCAGTTTAGGTGGACAGGGAGGTGAAGCTTTCTTT. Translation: CASSLGGQGGEAFF.